The 18 T cell receptor beta chains below were found in one sample sequenced in a study of blood T cell repertoires in COVID-19. Generated by immunoSEQ multiplex PCR, the TCRdb table keeps only in-frame clones and is missing some. The table lists some 260,000 clones, approximately 86% of them singletons. Sequenced: peripheral blood. The receptors derive from a woman younger than 30 with acute or convalescent COVID-19.

This sequence joins TRBV5-1 and TRBJ2-5; 8 bases agree with TRBD1. With 3 bases clipped from V and 4 bases from J, the junction kept 11 bases outside the gene matches. Per the germline V gene, CDR1 is SGHRS and CDR2 is YFSETQ. This CDR3 comprises 16 residues. For the CDR3, the DNA is TGCGCCAGCAGCTCTGAGACAGGGGTTACGGCAGAGACCCAGTACTTC. As protein: CASSSETGVTAETQYF.

The chain uses TRBV6-5 and TRBJ1-2; 8 bases fit TRBD1. This CDR3 has 14 amino acids. Germline loops: CDR1 MNHEY, CDR2 SVGAGI. J lost 10 bases, V lost 5 bases, and 12 bases had no gene match. In DNA, the CDR3 is TGTGCCAGCAGTACCATTAGGACAGGGTTTGACTACACCTTC. Translated, it gives CASSTIRTGFDYTF.

J is TRBJ2-7 and V is TRBV19; 12 nucleotides align to TRBD2. V lost 3 bases and J lost 9; bases outside the gene matches: 9. The CDR3 runs 15 residues. CDR1 LNHDA and CDR2 SQIVND come from the germline V gene (reference sequence). The CDR3 DNA reads TGTGCCAGTAGTATTGAGACTAGCGGGAGTTCGGTGCAGTACTTC. It translates to CASSIETSGSSVQYF.

The chain links TRBV28 to TRBJ2-7; 7 bases are shared with TRBD2. J gave up 1 base and V 5 bases, and 5 bases lay outside the gene matches. In germline, CDR1 is MDHEN, CDR2 SYDVKM. There are 14 residues in the CDR3. The CDR3 DNA sequence: TGTGCCAGCAGTCCCCCGGGGGGTTCCTACGAGCAGTACTTC. Its protein product is CASSPPGGSYEQYF. The variable domain in full, completed from reference TRBV28 and TRBJ2-7, reads DVKVTQSSRYLVKRTGEKVFLECVQDMDHENMFWYRQDPGLGLRLIYFSYDVKMKEKGDIPEGYSVSREKKERFSLILESASTNQTSMYLCASSPPGGSYEQYFGPGTRLTVT.

The chain carries TRBV28 and TRBJ2-5; tentative D call: TRBD2 (6 bases). Germline CDR1 MDHEN, CDR2 SYDVKM. There are 15 residues in the CDR3. V lost 3 bases and J 2 bases, leaving 13 bases between the germline ends. The CDR3 sequence is CASSFPPGLQETQYF. CDR3 in DNA: TGTGCCAGCAGTTTCCCTCCGGGACTTCAAGAGACCCAGTACTTC. Full variable domain (rest looked up from reference TRBV28 and TRBJ2-5): DVKVTQSSRYLVKRTGEKVFLECVQDMDHENMFWYRQDPGLGLRLIYFSYDVKMKEKGDIPEGYSVSREKKERFSLILESASTNQTSMYLCASSFPPGLQETQYFGPGTRLLVL.

This sequence joins TRBV19 and TRBJ1-5; D may be TRBD1 (6 bases). This CDR3 is 18 amino acids long. V was cut by 3 bases and J by 7 bases, with 25 bases left in between. Germline V gene lookup returns CDR1 LNHDA and CDR2 SQIVND (reference sequence). The CDR3 region has the DNA TGTGCCAGTAGTATGCTACGCGGGCAGGGGATAGATCAGCAGCCCCAGCATTTT. Encoded protein: CASSMLRGQGIDQQPQHF.

The V call is TRBV5-1, the J call TRBJ2-7, with 7 positions matching TRBD2. There are 16 residues in the CDR3. Losses at the gene ends were 2 bases for V and 3 bases for J; bases not matched to a gene: 11. Germline loops: CDR1 SGHRS, CDR2 YFSETQ. This CDR3 reads CASSFDGLAVIYEQYF. CDR3 DNA sequence: TGCGCCAGCAGCTTCGACGGGCTAGCGGTGATCTACGAGCAGTACTTC. Using reference TRBV5-1 and TRBJ2-7 for the parts outside the CDR3, the full variable domain is KAGVTQTPRYLIKTRGQQVTLSCSPISGHRSVSWYQQTPGQGLQFLFEYFSETQRNKGNFPGRFSGRQFSNSRSEMNVSTLELGDSALYLCASSFDGLAVIYEQYFGPGTRLTVT.

The chain carries TRBV7-6 and TRBJ2-7, with TRBD1 matching over 11 bases. In germline, CDR1 is SGHVS, CDR2 FNYEAQ. The ends lost 6 bases at V and 3 bases at J; junction bases unmatched: 25. The length of the CDR3 is 21 residues. CDR3 residues: CASRRGTGGPTSGAEFYEQYF. DNA for the CDR3: TGTGCCAGCAGACGCGGGACAGGGGGACCTACTAGCGGAGCAGAATTCTACGAGCAGTACTTC. The full variable domain, completed using reference TRBV7-6 and TRBJ2-7, is GAGVSQSPRYKVTKRGQDVALRCDPISGHVSLYWYRQALGQGPEFLTYFNYEAQQDKSGLPNDRFSAERPEGSISTLTIQRTEQRDSAMYRCASRRGTGGPTSGAEFYEQYFGPGTRLTVT.

In its sample, this clone was seen a few times. The rearrangement uses TRBV6-1 and TRBJ1-2, with D possibly being TRBD1 (5 bases). Trimming removed 1 base at V and 1 base at J, with 7 bases between. The CDR3 sequence is 14 residues long. Per germline, CDR1 MNHNS and CDR2 SASEGT. For the CDR3, the DNA is TGTGCCAGCAGTGAAGTTAGGGGTAACTATGGCTACACCTTC. Its protein product is CASSEVRGNYGYTF.

The rearrangement uses TRBV7-6 and TRBJ2-7; TRBD1 matches 7 bases. J lost 2 bases, V lost 3 bases, and 7 bases had no gene match. Germline V CDR1 and CDR2: SGHVS, FNYEAQ. This CDR3 spans 15 amino acids. CDR3 bases: TGTGCCAGCAGCTTTGGGGACGGACAGGCCTACGAGCAGTACTTC. Translating gives CASSFGDGQAYEQYF. The full variable domain, in which reference TRBV7-6 and TRBJ2-7 provide the parts outside the CDR3, is GAGVSQSPRYKVTKRGQDVALRCDPISGHVSLYWYRQALGQGPEFLTYFNYEAQQDKSGLPNDRFSAERPEGSISTLTIQRTEQRDSAMYRCASSFGDGQAYEQYFGPGTRLTVT.

The V gene is TRBV7-9, the J gene TRBJ2-7; 7 bases are shared with TRBD1. With 4 bases clipped from V and 3 bases from J, the junction kept 6 bases outside the gene matches. The CDR3 extends over 14 amino acids. CDR1 SEHNR and CDR2 FQNEAQ come from the germline V gene (reference sequence). Here the CDR3 DNA reads TGTGCCAGCAGCTCCCCGGGACAGAACTACGAGCAGTACTTC. This sequence encodes CASSSPGQNYEQYF.

The chain employs TRBV19 and TRBJ2-1; 13 bases are a match to TRBD2. Germline CDR1 LNHDA, CDR2 SQIVND (reference sequence). Trimming took 3 bases from V and 9 from J; bases not matched to a gene: 5. The CDR3 contains 15 residues. DNA of the CDR3: TGTGCCAGTAGTATTACACTAGCGGGAGGGCGTGAGCAGTTCTTC. It yields the protein CASSITLAGGREQFF.

This chain connects TRBV28 to TRBJ2-1, with D possibly matching TRBD2 (5 bases). V lost 3 bases, J lost 5 bases, and 8 bases lay in between. CDR3 length: 13 residues. CDR1 and CDR2 (germline): MDHEN, SYDVKM. The CDR3 nucleotides read TGTGCCAGCAGTTTTCCGGGGAACAATGAGCAGTTCTTC. It encodes CASSFPGNNEQFF.

The J gene is TRBJ1-6, the V gene TRBV11-2; tentative D call: TRBD1 (5 bases). The length of the CDR3 is 15 residues. The germline V gene has CDR1 SGHAT and CDR2 FQNNGV. The V end lost 5 bases, the J end lost 9 bases, and 17 bases lay between the germline ends. As DNA, the CDR3 is TGTGCCAGCAGCGAGAGGAGGGACTGGGGTTCACCCCTCCACTTT. It specifies CASSERRDWGSPLHF.

The genes are TRBV19 and TRBJ2-3; 7 bases line up with TRBD2. The CDR3 spans 17 residues. V lost 3 bases to trimming and J lost 4 bases; unmatched junction nucleotides: 13. CDR1 LNHDA and CDR2 SQIVND come from the germline V gene (reference sequence). The DNA of the CDR3 is TGTGCCAGTAGTATTGAGGCTCTAGCGGACTTCCCAGATACGCAGTATTTT. It translates to CASSIEALADFPDTQYF.

This rearrangement joins TRBV30 to TRBJ1-2; no reliable D call. The V and J ends lost 2 bases and 8 bases respectively, with 18 bases between them. The CDR3 length is 14 residues. CDR1 and CDR2 (germline): GTSNPN, SVGIG (reference sequence). DNA for the CDR3: TGTGCCTGGAGTCACGGTCCGTATTCTACCGGCTACACCTTC. Its protein product is CAWSHGPYSTGYTF.

V gene TRBV5-1 combines with J gene TRBJ2-2; D gene uncertain. The CDR3 spans 15 residues. Germline V gene lookup returns CDR1 SGHRS and CDR2 YFSETQ. The V end lost 0 bases, the J end lost 5 bases, and 11 bases lay between the germline ends. CDR3 in amino acids: CASSLGWQETGELFF. In nucleotides, the CDR3 is TGCGCCAGCAGCTTGGGGTGGCAGGAAACCGGGGAGCTGTTTTTT.

The chain couples TRBV3-1 (or the pseudogene TRBV3-2) to TRBJ2-1; 11 bases agree with TRBD2. Germline assignment: CDR1 LGHDT and CDR2 YNNKEL (reference sequence). Trimming cost V 0 bases and J 2 bases; bases outside gene matches: 3. The CDR3 loop spans 17 amino acids. The CDR3 sequence: CASSQDLAGGTYNEQFF. The CDR3 nucleotides are TGTGCCAGCAGCCAAGATCTAGCGGGAGGCACCTACAATGAGCAGTTCTTC.